These 32 T cell receptor beta chains originate from one sample sequenced in a study of blood T cell repertoires in COVID-19. Sequencing was performed with immunoSEQ multiplex PCR; in TCRdb, only in-frame clones are kept and a portion is missing. The table includes about 220,000 clones, about nine tenths detected once. Sequenced material: PBMCs or T cells enriched from blood (not recorded which). The receptors were sampled from a woman aged 35 to 49 with acute COVID-19.

The J gene is TRBJ2-5, the V gene TRBV6-6, with a possible D match to TRBD2 (6 bases). Germline CDR1 MNHNY, CDR2 SVGAGI (reference sequence). V lost 7 bases and J 1 base, leaving 16 bases between the germline ends. The CDR3 runs 15 residues. As DNA, the CDR3 is TGTGCCAGCACCGCGTGGGGGGAGTCCCAAGAGACCCAGTACTTC. This codes for CASTAWGESQETQYF.

Written as DNA, the CDR3 is TGTGCCAGCAGCCGCGACAGGGGGCAAGGTGGCTACACCTTC. It encodes CASSRDRGQGGYTF. The chain links TRBV27 to TRBJ1-2; 10 bases are a match to TRBD1. The CDR3 spans 14 residues. In germline, CDR1 is MNHEY, CDR2 SMNVEV (reference sequence). V was pared by 6 bases and J by 7 bases, with 8 bases of the junction left unmatched.

The rearrangement links TRBV6-2 or TRBV6-3 to TRBJ1-4, with D unresolved. The CDR3 has 14 amino acids. V lost 5 bases and J 6 bases, leaving 13 bases between the germline ends. Germline V gene data show CDR1 as MNHEY and CDR2 as SVGEGT. The CDR3 sequence: CASSHRRIDEKLFF. DNA of the CDR3: TGTGCCAGCAGTCACCGGAGAATAGATGAAAAACTGTTTTTT.

The V and J genes are TRBV6-5 and TRBJ1-1, with 7 nucleotides matching TRBD1. Germline lookup yields CDR1 MNHEY and CDR2 SVGAGI. After removal of 6 bases from V and 1 base from J, the junction contained 8 bases not matched to a gene. This CDR3 is built from 15 residues. In nucleotides, the CDR3 is TGTGCCAGCAGGGGGGTAGGGGGCAGGAACACTGAAGCTTTCTTT. Its translation is CASRGVGGRNTEAFF.

The gene calls are TRBV7-8 and TRBJ2-6; D is ambiguous. Looked up from germline, CDR1 is SGHVS and CDR2 is FQNEAQ. The CDR3 has 16 residues. The V end was cut by 3 bases, the J end by 0 bases, with 9 bases between. For the CDR3, the DNA is TGTGCCAGCAGCTTGACTCCCAACTCTGGGGCCAACGTCCTGACTTTC. This sequence encodes CASSLTPNSGANVLTF.

V and J are TRBV5-1 and TRBJ1-2; TRBD1 matches at 7 bases. The CDR3 consists of 18 residues. The germline V gene has CDR1 SGHRS and CDR2 YFSETQ. Germline trimming cut 0 bases from V and 4 bases from J; bases unmatched to any gene: 15. The CDR3 coding sequence is TGCGCCAGCAGCTTGGTTCCGGGACAGACAGATTTGGGCTATGGCTACACCTTC. The encoded protein is CASSLVPGQTDLGYGYTF.

V is TRBV11-2 and J is TRBJ2-1, with D possibly matching TRBD1 (7 bases). V lost 5 bases, J lost 3 bases, and 17 bases lay in between. CDR1 SGHAT and CDR2 FQNNGV come from the germline V gene. The CDR3 sequence is 16 residues long. CDR3 bases: TGTGCCAGCAGCGGAGGGGAAACAGGGGTCTACAATGAGCAGTTCTTC. Translation: CASSGGETGVYNEQFF.

V and J are TRBV6-2 or TRBV6-3 and TRBJ2-1, with 8 nucleotides matching TRBD2. CDR1 is MNHEY and CDR2 is SVGEGT in the germline V gene. Trimming at V came to 6 bases and at J to 6 bases, leaving 10 bases not matched to a gene. This CDR3 contains 15 residues. The CDR3 DNA follows: TGTGCCAGCAGCCCCGGGGGGGCCCGAATCAATGAGCAGTTCTTC. Encoded protein: CASSPGGARINEQFF.

This clone was counted only a few times. This chain joins TRBV27 and TRBJ2-7, with 8 bases matching TRBD1. Germline V CDR1 and CDR2: MNHEY, SMNVEV (reference sequence). The CDR3 contains 15 residues. With V trimmed by 0 bases and J by 0 bases, 1 base remained unmatched. The CDR3 spells CASSLSGQGSYEQYF. The DNA of the CDR3 is TGTGCCAGCAGTTTATCTGGACAGGGCTCCTACGAGCAGTACTTC.

This clone was seen more than once but under ten times. Here the CDR3 reads CASSEYKGVSYEQYF. Here the CDR3 DNA reads TGTGCCAGCAGTGAATATAAAGGGGTCTCCTACGAGCAGTACTTC. The V call is TRBV2, the J call TRBJ2-7; D may be TRBD1 (5 bases). The CDR3 has 15 residues. Trimming removed 2 bases from V and 0 bases from J, with 11 bases in between. From germline, CDR1 is SNHLY and CDR2 FYNNEI.

The genes are TRBV28 and TRBJ1-5; D is possibly TRBD1 (5 bases). V was shortened by 6 bases and J by 0 bases, with 15 bases between the two germline ends. CDR1 and CDR2 (germline): MDHEN, SYDVKM. The CDR3 totals 16 residues. The CDR3 sequence: CASRKGGTYSNQPQHF. Written as DNA, the CDR3 is TGTGCCAGCAGGAAGGGCGGGACTTATAGCAATCAGCCCCAGCATTTT.

CDR3 in DNA: TGCGCCAGCAGCTTGGCCGGGGGATCCACTGAAGCTTTCTTT. Encoded protein: CASSLAGGSTEAFF. J is TRBJ1-1 and V is TRBV5-1; D possibly corresponds to TRBD1 (5 bases). The germline V and J ends were trimmed by 0 bases and 4 bases, with 10 bases remaining between them. Germline CDR1 is SGHRS and CDR2 is YFSETQ. The CDR3 length is 14 residues. Supplemented by reference TRBV5-1 and TRBJ1-1, the full variable domain reads KAGVTQTPRYLIKTRGQQVTLSCSPISGHRSVSWYQQTPGQGLQFLFEYFSETQRNKGNFPGRFSGRQFSNSRSEMNVSTLELGDSALYLCASSLAGGSTEAFFGQGTRLTVV.

This clone was detected once. V and J are TRBV9 and TRBJ2-7; 8 bases align to TRBD1. Looked up from germline, CDR1 is SGDLS and CDR2 is YYNGEE. J lost 2 bases, V lost 2 bases, and 6 bases had no gene match. The CDR3 runs to 15 residues. The CDR3 protein is CASSVATGATYEQYF. The CDR3 coding sequence is TGTGCCAGCAGCGTCGCGACAGGGGCTACCTACGAGCAGTACTTC. The variable domain in full, completed from reference TRBV9 and TRBJ2-7, reads DSGVTQTPKHLITATGQRVTLRCSPRSGDLSVYWYQQSLDQGLQFLIQYYNGEERAKGNILERFSAQQFPDLHSELNLSSLELGDSALYFCASSVATGATYEQYFGPGTRLTVT.

The DNA for the CDR3 is TGTGCCACCAGCGTCGACAGGGCCCGCGGGCAGGGCGGGGCAGATACGCAGTATTTT. Translation: CATSVDRARGQGGADTQYF. J is TRBJ2-3 and V is TRBV15, with a weak D call TRBD1 (7 bases). Trimming removed 5 bases at V and 4 bases at J, with 28 bases between. The CDR3 runs 19 residues. CDR1 and CDR2 (germline): LNHNV, YYDKDF (reference sequence).

V gene TRBV7-8 combines with J gene TRBJ2-7; TRBD2 matches at 11 bases. Germline V lookup: CDR1 SGHVS, CDR2 FQNEAQ. Trimming cost V 5 bases and J 10 bases; bases outside gene matches: 4. This CDR3 contains 12 residues. The CDR3, as DNA: TGTGCCAGCAGCCATAGCGGGGGGGCTCAGTACGTC. Amino acids: CASSHSGGAQYV.

This clone was seen only a few times. The chain carries TRBV11-2 and TRBJ1-2; TRBD1 might be the D (6 bases). With 4 bases removed from V and 7 bases from J, the gap between germline ends came to 19 bases. Germline CDR1 reads SGHAT; CDR2 reads FQNNGV. This CDR3 region has 15 residues. This CDR3 is CASSSYRDRNFGYTF. The DNA for the CDR3 is TGTGCCAGCAGCTCATACAGGGACCGTAATTTTGGCTACACCTTC.

This clone came up many times. The CDR3 sequence is CASSPRTEAFF. The CDR3 coding sequence is TGTGCCAGCAGCCCTAGGACTGAAGCTTTCTTT. V and J are TRBV7-9 and TRBJ1-1, with unresolved D. The CDR3 extends over 11 amino acids. Germline assignment: CDR1 SEHNR and CDR2 FQNEAQ (reference sequence). Trimming took 5 bases from V and 5 from J, leaving 6 bases between them.

This clone was seen only once. The genes are TRBV4-1 and TRBJ1-4; D is undetermined. Trimming removed 4 bases from V and 6 bases from J, with 18 bases in between. Germline V gene lookup returns CDR1 MGHRA and CDR2 YSYEKL. This CDR3 has 16 amino acids. This chain's CDR3 is CASSLQERGGDEKLFF. In DNA, the CDR3 is TGCGCCAGCAGCCTCCAAGAAAGAGGAGGCGATGAAAAACTGTTTTTT.

The rearrangement uses TRBV6-5 and TRBJ2-7, with TRBD2 as a possible D gene (6 bases). Per germline, CDR1 MNHEY and CDR2 SVGAGI. CDR3 size: 15 residues. Trimming left V 6 bases short and J 6 bases short, with 21 bases between. The CDR3 loop is CASSPIGTLAREQYF. The CDR3 bases are TGTGCCAGCAGCCCCATTGGGACCCTAGCGCGCGAGCAGTACTTC.

The chain uses TRBV7-9 and TRBJ2-3; 8 bases agree with TRBD1. This CDR3 contains 14 residues. V dropped 5 bases and J dropped 6; count of bases not matched to a gene: 7. Germline V gene data show CDR1 as SEHNR and CDR2 as FQNEAQ (reference sequence). The CDR3 DNA reads as TGTGCCAGCAGCCTACAGGGGGAATTCGATACGCAGTATTTT. This sequence encodes CASSLQGEFDTQYF.

The chain carries TRBV19 and TRBJ1-2, with 9 bases identical to TRBD1. This CDR3 region has 14 residues. After removal of 5 bases from V and 4 bases from J, the junction contained 5 bases not matched to a gene. Germline CDR1 reads LNHDA; CDR2 reads SQIVND (reference sequence). The CDR3 here is CASSLGQGSYGYTF. Written as DNA, the CDR3 is TGTGCCAGTAGTTTGGGACAGGGATCCTATGGCTACACCTTC. Variable domain in full (rest from reference TRBV19 and TRBJ1-2): DGGITQSPKYLFRKEGQNVTLSCEQNLNHDAMYWYRQDPGQGLRLIYYSQIVNDFQKGDIAEGYSVSREKKESFPLTVTSAQKNPTAFYLCASSLGQGSYGYTFGSGTRLTVV.

The V gene is TRBV4-1, the J gene TRBJ1-1; perhaps TRBD1 as D (5 bases). The germline V and J ends were trimmed by 4 bases and 3 bases, with 9 bases remaining between them. The CDR3 loop spans 13 amino acids. Germline values: CDR1 MGHRA, CDR2 YSYEKL. CDR3 sequence (DNA): TGCGCCAGCAGCCTCGACAGAGACACTGAAGCTTTCTTT. Its protein is CASSLDRDTEAFF.

This clone has only one observation. V usage is TRBV7-9 and J usage is TRBJ1-2, with D perhaps matching TRBD1 (6 bases). This CDR3 comprises 15 residues. In germline, CDR1 is SEHNR, CDR2 FQNEAQ (reference sequence). The V end was cut by 6 bases, the J end by 6 bases, with 20 bases between. CDR3 sequence: CASRDDLGGAHGYTF. CDR3 DNA: TGTGCCAGCAGGGACGACCTGGGGGGGGCACATGGCTACACCTTC.

The chain is built from TRBV19 and TRBJ1-5; D unclear. CDR1 and CDR2 (germline): LNHDA, SQIVND (reference sequence). V was shortened by 8 bases and J by 1 base, with 12 bases between the two germline ends. The CDR3 has 14 amino acids. In DNA, the CDR3 is TGTGCCAGTCGTCCGTACGGGAGCAATCAGCCCCAGCATTTT. It translates to CASRPYGSNQPQHF.

Only a few counts were recorded for this clone. The chain recombines TRBV24-1 with TRBJ1-2, with D perhaps matching TRBD1 (5 bases). The CDR3 is 13 amino acids. Trimming stripped 6 bases from V and 4 bases from J, with 11 bases between. Germline V gives CDR1 KGHDR, CDR2 SFDVKD. CDR3 sequence: CATSKEGTYGYTF. CDR3 DNA: TGTGCCACCAGTAAGGAGGGGACCTATGGCTACACCTTC.

The rearrangement uses TRBV19 and TRBJ1-1, with D possibly matching TRBD1 (6 bases). The CDR3 has 14 amino acids. V lost 3 bases and J 3 bases, leaving 11 bases between the germline ends. Germline loops: CDR1 LNHDA, CDR2 SQIVND (reference sequence). For the CDR3, the DNA is TGTGCCAGTAGTATTCCGGGACACCACACTGAAGCTTTCTTT. Translating gives CASSIPGHHTEAFF.

This chain links TRBV20-1 with TRBJ1-2; a possible D gene is TRBD1 (6 bases). Germline values: CDR1 DFQATT, CDR2 SNEGSKA (reference sequence). The CDR3 runs to 11 residues. Trimming removed 8 bases at V and 4 bases at J, with 11 bases between. CDR3 coding DNA: TGCAGTCTGGGGGGGGCCTATGGCTACACCTTC. Protein sequence: CSLGGAYGYTF.

V gene TRBV29-1 combines with J gene TRBJ1-2; a weak D match, TRBD1 (5 bases). CDR3 length: 12 residues. Germline loops: CDR1 SQVTM, CDR2 ANQGSEA. The V end lost 7 bases, the J end lost 2 bases, and 11 bases lay between the germline ends. CDR3 sequence (DNA): TGCAGCGGGGGACGGGAGAACTATGGCTACACCTTC. It is translated as CSGGRENYGYTF.

As to this clone: Other DNA variants within this sample encode the same CDR3. The V gene is TRBV20-1, the J gene TRBJ1-1; D perhaps matches TRBD1 (5 bases). Germline assignment: CDR1 DFQATT and CDR2 SNEGSKA (reference sequence). This CDR3 has 13 residues. V lost 6 bases, J lost 2 bases, and 13 bases lay in between. The CDR3 nucleotides read TGCAGTGCAAGTAAACAGGTAAACACTGAAGCTTTCTTT. This encodes CSASKQVNTEAFF.

This chain uses TRBV11-2 with TRBJ1-2; a weak D match, TRBD1 (6 bases). This CDR3 contains 14 residues. Germline V lookup: CDR1 SGHAT, CDR2 FQNNGV. V dropped 1 base and J dropped 5 bases, with 11 bases sitting between them. CDR3 DNA: TGTGCCAGCAGCTTAGCCGGACAGACGTATGGCTACACCTTC. The encoded protein is CASSLAGQTYGYTF.

This clone was seen only a few times. The rearrangement uses TRBV19 and TRBJ1-5, with D perhaps matching TRBD1 (5 bases). The CDR3 has 14 residues. Germline lookup yields CDR1 LNHDA and CDR2 SQIVND (reference sequence). The V end lost 7 bases, the J end lost 6 bases, and 16 bases lay between the germline ends. The CDR3 here is CASTQTEGAQPQHF. DNA of the CDR3: TGTGCCAGTACCCAGACAGAAGGCGCTCAGCCCCAGCATTTT.

This clone has more than one count but fewer than ten. J is TRBJ1-1 and V is TRBV28; D gene ambiguous. This CDR3 comprises 12 residues. Germline assignment: CDR1 MDHEN and CDR2 SYDVKM. The V end lost 5 bases, the J end lost 8 bases, and 12 bases lay between the germline ends. The CDR3 reads CASSTPTGEAFF. DNA of the CDR3: TGTGCCAGCAGTACACCGACGGGAGAAGCTTTCTTT.